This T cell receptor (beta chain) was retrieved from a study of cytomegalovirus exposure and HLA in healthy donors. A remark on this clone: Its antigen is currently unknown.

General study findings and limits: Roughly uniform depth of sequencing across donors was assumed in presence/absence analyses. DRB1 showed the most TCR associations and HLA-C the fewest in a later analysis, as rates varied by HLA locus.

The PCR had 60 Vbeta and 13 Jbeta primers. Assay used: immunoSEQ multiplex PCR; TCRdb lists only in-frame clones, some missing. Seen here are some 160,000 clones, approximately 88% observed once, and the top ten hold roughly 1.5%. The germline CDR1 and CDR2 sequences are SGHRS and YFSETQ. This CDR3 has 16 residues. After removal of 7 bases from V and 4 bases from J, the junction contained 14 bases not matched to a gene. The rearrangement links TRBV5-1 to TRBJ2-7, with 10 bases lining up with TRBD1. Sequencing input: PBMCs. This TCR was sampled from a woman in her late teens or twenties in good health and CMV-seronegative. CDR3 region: CASASPGGTGVYEQYF. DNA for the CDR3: TGCGCCAGCGCCTCCCCCGGGGGGACAGGGGTGTACGAGCAGTACTTC. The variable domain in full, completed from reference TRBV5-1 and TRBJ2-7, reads KAGVTQTPRYLIKTRGQQVTLSCSPISGHRSVSWYQQTPGQGLQFLFEYFSETQRNKGNFPGRFSGRQFSNSRSEMNVSTLELGDSALYLCASASPGGTGVYEQYFGPGTRLTVT.